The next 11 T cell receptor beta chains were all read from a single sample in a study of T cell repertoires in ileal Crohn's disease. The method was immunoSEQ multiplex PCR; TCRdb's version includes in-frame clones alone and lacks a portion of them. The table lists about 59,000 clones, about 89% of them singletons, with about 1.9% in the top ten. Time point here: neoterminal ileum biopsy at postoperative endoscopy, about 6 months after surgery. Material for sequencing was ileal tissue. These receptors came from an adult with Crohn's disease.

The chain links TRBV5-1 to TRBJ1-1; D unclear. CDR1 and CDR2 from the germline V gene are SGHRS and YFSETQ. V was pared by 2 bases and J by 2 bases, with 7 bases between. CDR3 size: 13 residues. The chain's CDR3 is CASSFSFNTEAFF. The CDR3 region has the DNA TGCGCCAGCAGCTTTAGTTTCAACACTGAAGCTTTCTTT.

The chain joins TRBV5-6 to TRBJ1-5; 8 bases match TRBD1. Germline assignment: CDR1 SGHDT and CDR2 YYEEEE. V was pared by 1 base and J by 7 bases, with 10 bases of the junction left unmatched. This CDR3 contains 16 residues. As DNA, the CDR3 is TGTGCCAGCAGCTTGTCAGGACAGGGAAGGTGGCAGCCCCAGCATTTT. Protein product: CASSLSGQGRWQPQHF.

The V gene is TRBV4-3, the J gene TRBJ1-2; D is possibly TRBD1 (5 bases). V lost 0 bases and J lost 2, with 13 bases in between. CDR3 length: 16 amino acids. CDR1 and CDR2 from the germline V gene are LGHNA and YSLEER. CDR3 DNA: TGCGCCAGCAGCCAAGATTTGGCAGGGTCCAACTATGGCTACACCTTC. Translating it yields CASSQDLAGSNYGYTF.

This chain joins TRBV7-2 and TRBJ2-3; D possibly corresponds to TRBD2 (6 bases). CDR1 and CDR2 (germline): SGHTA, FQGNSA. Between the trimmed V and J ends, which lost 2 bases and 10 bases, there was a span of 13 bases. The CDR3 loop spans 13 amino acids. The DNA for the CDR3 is TGTGCCAGCAGCTTATTACCGGGAGACCCGCAGTATTTT. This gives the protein CASSLLPGDPQYF.

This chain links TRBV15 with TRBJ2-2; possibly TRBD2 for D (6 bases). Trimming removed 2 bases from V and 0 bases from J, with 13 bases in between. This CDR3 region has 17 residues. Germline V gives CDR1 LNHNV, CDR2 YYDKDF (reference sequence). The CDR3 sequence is CATSRSSLAANTGELFF. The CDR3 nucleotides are TGTGCCACCAGCAGATCATCCTTAGCGGCGAACACCGGGGAGCTGTTTTTT.

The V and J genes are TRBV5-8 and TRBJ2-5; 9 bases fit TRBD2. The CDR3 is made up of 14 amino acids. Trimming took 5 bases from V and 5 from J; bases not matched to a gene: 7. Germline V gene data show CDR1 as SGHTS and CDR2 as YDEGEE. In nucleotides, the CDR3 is TGTGCCAGCAGAGAACGTAGCGGGAGTGAGACCCAGTACTTC. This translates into CASRERSGSETQYF.

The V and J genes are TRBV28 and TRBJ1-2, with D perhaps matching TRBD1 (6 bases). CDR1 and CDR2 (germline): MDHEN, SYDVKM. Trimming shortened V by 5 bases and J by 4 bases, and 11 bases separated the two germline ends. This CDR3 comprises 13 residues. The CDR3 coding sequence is TGTGCCAGCAGTGCGGGGGCCCTCTATGGCTACACCTTC. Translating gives CASSAGALYGYTF.

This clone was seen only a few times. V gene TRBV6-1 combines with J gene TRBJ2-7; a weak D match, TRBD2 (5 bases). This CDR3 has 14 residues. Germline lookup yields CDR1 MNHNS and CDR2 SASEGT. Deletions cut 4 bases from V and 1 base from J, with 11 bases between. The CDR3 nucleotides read TGTGCCAGCAGTGTCGGGGTCGCGTCCTACGAGCAGTACGTC. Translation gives CASSVGVASYEQYV.

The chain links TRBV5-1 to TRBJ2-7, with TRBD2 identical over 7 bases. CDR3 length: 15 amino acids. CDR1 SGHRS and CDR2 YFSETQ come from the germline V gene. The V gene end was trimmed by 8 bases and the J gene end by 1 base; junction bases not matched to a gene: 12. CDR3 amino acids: CASRLGFSGSYEQYF. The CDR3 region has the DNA TGCGCCAGTCGCTTGGGTTTTAGCGGGTCCTACGAGCAGTACTTC.

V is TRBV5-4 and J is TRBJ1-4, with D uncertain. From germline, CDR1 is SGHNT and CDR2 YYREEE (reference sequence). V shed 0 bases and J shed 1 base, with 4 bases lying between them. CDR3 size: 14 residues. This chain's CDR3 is CASSLGGTNEKLFF. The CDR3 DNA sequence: TGTGCCAGCAGCTTGGGCGGAACTAATGAAAAACTGTTTTTT.

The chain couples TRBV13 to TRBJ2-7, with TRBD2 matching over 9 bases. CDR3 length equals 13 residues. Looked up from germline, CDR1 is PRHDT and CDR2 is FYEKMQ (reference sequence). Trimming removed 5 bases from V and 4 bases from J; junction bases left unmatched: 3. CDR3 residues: CASSGLASYEQYF. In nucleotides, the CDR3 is TGTGCCAGCAGCGGACTAGCGTCTTACGAGCAGTACTTC.